The 24 T cell receptor beta chains in this list originate from one sample, sequenced in a study of Graves' ophthalmopathy and Graves' hyperthyroidism. For repertoire sequencing, the TCR beta CDR3 regions were amplified from RNA transcripts. The workflow started with a first-round RT-PCR run with HTBI primers and then moved on to a second-round multiplex PCR. One entry per CDR3 protein results from TCRdb running MiXCR on the multiplex PCR reads. In the table there are hundreds of thousands of distinct CDR3 sequences, just over 40% of which are singletons. The specimen sequenced was peripheral blood. These receptors all stem from an adult man with Graves' ophthalmopathy.

The chain carries TRBV12-3 or TRBV12-4 and TRBJ2-7; a weak D match, TRBD2 (5 bases). This CDR3 has 14 amino acids. Deletions cut 2 bases from V and 2 bases from J, with 10 bases between. CDR3 sequence reads: CASSLPRVPYEQYF. CDR3 DNA: TGTGCCAGCAGTTTACCGCGGGTACCCTACGAGCAGTACTTC.

The rearrangement uses TRBV6-6 and TRBJ1-1, with no clear D. CDR3 length: 13 amino acids. V shed 4 bases and J shed 5 bases, with 11 bases lying between them. The germline CDR1 and CDR2 sequences are MNHNY and SVGAGI (reference sequence). Written as DNA, the CDR3 is TGTGCCAGCAGTTCAGGAGCCAAAACTGAAGCTTTCTTT. This translates into CASSSGAKTEAFF.

V usage is TRBV12-3 or TRBV12-4 and J usage is TRBJ1-2; tentative D call: TRBD1 (6 bases). Trimming took 4 bases from V and 4 from J, leaving 10 bases between them. The CDR3 has 13 amino acids. CDR3 sequence: CASSSGVLYGYTF. The DNA of the CDR3 is TGTGCCAGCAGTTCAGGGGTTCTCTATGGCTACACCTTC.

A note on this clonotype: A single base separates this from a much larger clone, so it may be a read error. The chain has TRBV7-2 and TRBJ1-5, with a tentative D call TRBD1 (5 bases). The V and J ends lost 3 bases and 12 bases respectively, with 12 bases between them. CDR1 SGHTA and CDR2 FQGNSA come from the germline V gene. The CDR3 runs to 12 residues. The CDR3 region is CASSFAGGGQHF. The CDR3 coding sequence is TGTGCCAGCAGCTTCGCGGGGGGGGGCCAGCATTTT.

This clonotype has just a few counts. The chain joins TRBV24-1 to TRBJ2-7; unclear D gene. The CDR3 consists of 15 residues. Germline assignment: CDR1 KGHDR and CDR2 SFDVKD. V was cut by 3 bases and J by 0 bases, with 11 bases left in between. CDR3 in amino acids: CATSDPSTPSYEQYF. The CDR3 nucleotides are TGTGCCACCAGTGATCCTTCGACACCCTCCTACGAGCAGTACTTC.

V usage is TRBV10-2 and J usage is TRBJ2-5, with TRBD1 as a possible D gene (5 bases). V was clipped by 10 bases and J by 0 bases, with 9 bases between them. The CDR3 sequence is 12 residues long. Per the germline V gene, CDR1 is WSHSY and CDR2 is SAAADI. The CDR3 nucleotides are TGCGCCACCCCAGGGAACCAAGAGACCCAGTACTTC. Its protein is CATPGNQETQYF.

This clonotype was picked up a small number of times. Possible read error: a much larger clone is one base away. The J gene is TRBJ1-6, the V gene TRBV10-3; a weak D match, TRBD1 (5 bases). V lost 2 bases and J lost 0, with 20 bases in between. CDR3 size: 20 residues. The germline CDR1 and CDR2 sequences are ENHRY and SYGVKD. The CDR3 coding sequence is TGTGCCATCAGTGAGCCCATTCTCCGGGACTTAGGCTCCTATAATTCACCCCTCCACTTT. The encoded protein is CAISEPILRDLGSYNSPLHF.

This clonotype was recorded at least ten times. V gene TRBV20-1 combines with J gene TRBJ2-7; TRBD1 aligns across 8 bases. The CDR3 loop spans 14 amino acids. V trimming: 1 base; J trimming: 3 bases; junction bases outside the gene matches: 5. CDR1 is DFQATT, CDR2 SNEGSKA, per germline (reference sequence). For the CDR3, the DNA is TGCAGTGCTAGAGTACCGGGACAGGTCTACGAGCAGTACTTC. Amino acids: CSARVPGQVYEQYF.

To note about this clonotype: A much bigger clone sits one base away, suggesting this may be a read error. The chain links TRBV7-2 to TRBJ1-2; maybe TRBD1 (5 bases). CDR1 SGHTA and CDR2 FQGNSA come from the germline V gene. The CDR3 is 12 residues long. In nucleotides, the CDR3 is TGTGCCAGCACGTCAGGGTCCTATGGCTTCACCTTC. This encodes CASTSGSYGFTF.

The gene calls are TRBV4-1 and TRBJ1-6; no clear D gene. Germline assignment: CDR1 MGHRA and CDR2 YSYEKL. Between the trimmed V and J ends, which lost 1 base and 4 bases, there was a span of 8 bases. This CDR3 spans 15 amino acids. CDR3 loop: CASSQGGIYNSPLHF. The CDR3 DNA reads TGCGCCAGCAGCCAAGGGGGAATTTATAATTCACCCCTCCACTTT.

This clonotype was seen at least ten times. The rearrangement uses TRBV9 and TRBJ2-7, with TRBD2 identical over 7 bases. This CDR3 spans 15 amino acids. Trimming took 0 bases from V and 1 from J; bases not matched to a gene: 4. CDR1 and CDR2 from the germline V gene are SGDLS and YYNGEE. The CDR3 DNA is TGTGCCAGCAGCGTAGATCCTAGCGGTTCCTACGAGCAGTACTTC. Protein product: CASSVDPSGSYEQYF.

This clonotype has just a few counts. The rearrangement joins TRBV11-1 to TRBJ1-1; tentatively, D is TRBD1 (6 bases). CDR3 length: 16 residues. Germline V gives CDR1 SGHAT, CDR2 FQDESV (reference sequence). V lost 1 base, J lost 0 bases, and 12 bases lay in between. Here the CDR3 DNA reads TGTGCCAGCAGCTTAGGAGCAGGGGTCATGAACACTGAAGCTTTCTTT. Its protein is CASSLGAGVMNTEAFF.

Note on this clonotype: This may be a read error: a much more frequent sequence differs by one nucleotide. The chain recombines TRBV5-1 with TRBJ2-5; 13 bases map to TRBD2. This CDR3 region has 15 residues. Germline-derived CDR1 and CDR2 are SGHRS and YFSETQ. CDR3 DNA: TGCGCCAGCAGCGACGGACTAGCGGGAGTCGTCCCCCAGCACTTC. It translates to CASSDGLAGVVPQHF.

This clonotype was picked up many times. The rearrangement uses TRBV7-2 and TRBJ2-5; 8 bases map to TRBD1. V lost 1 base to trimming and J lost 5 bases; unmatched junction nucleotides: 6. Germline CDR1 is SGHTA and CDR2 is FQGNSA. The CDR3 consists of 15 residues. The CDR3 sequence: CASSLGTGGYETQYF. The DNA for the CDR3 is TGTGCCAGCAGCTTAGGAACAGGGGGTTATGAGACCCAGTACTTC. The whole variable domain, filled in from reference TRBV7-2 and TRBJ2-5, reads GAGVSQSPSNKVTEKGKDVELRCDPISGHTALYWYRQSLGQGLEFLIYFQGNSAPDKSGLPSDRFSAERTGGSVSTLTIQRTQQEDSAVYLCASSLGTGGYETQYFGPGTRLLVL.

The chain uses TRBV13 and TRBJ2-2; the D call may be TRBD1 or TRBD2 (6 bases each). CDR1 and CDR2 (germline): PRHDT, FYEKMQ (reference sequence). CDR3 length: 15 residues. Trimming removed 5 bases at V and 3 bases at J, with 13 bases between. This chain's CDR3 is CASSGYGGHTGELFF. The CDR3 DNA is TGTGCCAGCAGCGGGTATGGGGGGCACACCGGGGAGCTGTTTTTT.

This clonotype is a singleton in its sample. The chain uses TRBV19 and TRBJ1-6, with TRBD1 matching over 8 bases. CDR1 is LNHDA, CDR2 SQIVND, per germline (reference sequence). The CDR3 totals 15 residues. V lost 5 bases, J lost 10 bases, and 10 bases stayed unmatched. In DNA, the CDR3 is TGTGCCAGTAGTGAAGGGGCAGGGGGCTCCTCACCCCTCCACTTT. This translates into CASSEGAGGSSPLHF.

For this clonotype: The germline gene is not matched at one end of the junction; a read error may be the cause. This sequence joins TRBV9 and TRBJ1-4, with 10 bases lining up with TRBD1. Germline loops: CDR1 SGDLS, CDR2 YYNGEE. The CDR3 runs to 14 residues. In nucleotides, the CDR3 is TGTGTCAGCGGCGCCGGGACAGGGGAGGTCGAAATGTTTTTT. Translation: CVSGAGTGEVEMFF.

This clonotype was seen a few times. The chain links TRBV6-6 to TRBJ2-5; TRBD2 is a possible D gene (5 bases). The CDR3 has 12 amino acids. V was shortened by 9 bases and J by 5 bases, with 13 bases between the two germline ends. Germline-derived CDR1 and CDR2 are MNHNY and SVGAGI (reference sequence). As DNA, the CDR3 is TGTGCCAGGGGAGTGGGCTTGGAGACCCAGTACTTC. This encodes CARGVGLETQYF.

This clonotype was recorded at least ten times. The rearrangement joins TRBV24-1 to TRBJ2-2, with 8 bases lining up with TRBD1. V shed 5 bases and J 3 bases; nucleotides not matched to a gene: 10. The CDR3 loop spans 17 amino acids. The germline gives CDR1 KGHDR, CDR2 SFDVKD. The DNA of the CDR3 is TGTGCCACCAGTGGTTTCCAGGGGGCGCTGGACACCGGGGAGCTGTTTTTT. Translation: CATSGFQGALDTGELFF.

Comment on this clonotype: Just one base apart from a much larger clone, this may be a read error. The rearrangement joins TRBV10-2 to TRBJ2-7; 10 bases line up with TRBD1. Per the germline V gene, CDR1 is WSHSY and CDR2 is SAAADI. The CDR3 has 12 residues. The CDR3 region is CAIRGTGDEQYF. The DNA of the CDR3 is TGTGCCATCAGGGGGACAGGGGACGAGCAGTACTTC.

The V gene is TRBV15, the J gene TRBJ1-4; 7 nucleotides match TRBD1. The germline V gene encodes CDR1 LNHNV and CDR2 YYDKDF (reference sequence). The CDR3 has 15 amino acids. Losses at the gene ends were 1 base for V and 3 bases for J; bases not matched to a gene: 2. The CDR3 DNA sequence: TGTGCCACCAGCAGAGTCAGGGGGTCTAATGAAAAACTGTTTTTT. It yields the protein CATSRVRGSNEKLFF.

This clonotype was picked up a small number of times. V usage is TRBV7-9 and J usage is TRBJ2-2, with 12 bases identical to TRBD2. The CDR3 has 19 amino acids. V shed 5 bases and J 0 bases; nucleotides not matched to a gene: 10. Germline V gives CDR1 SEHNR, CDR2 FQNEAQ (reference sequence). The CDR3 sequence: CASSAAGLAGGSNTGELFF. Here the CDR3 DNA reads TGTGCCAGCAGCGCGGCTGGGCTAGCGGGGGGGTCGAACACCGGGGAGCTGTTTTTT.

Ten or more counts support this clonotype. The rearrangement joins TRBV4-1 to TRBJ1-1; D ambiguous. The CDR3 extends over 12 amino acids. V dropped 1 base and J dropped 5 bases, with 5 bases sitting between them. Germline assignment: CDR1 MGHRA and CDR2 YSYEKL. The CDR3 DNA reads TGCGCCAGCAGCCAAGCTAGGACTGAAGCTTTCTTT. Its protein product is CASSQARTEAFF.

This chain joins TRBV7-2 and TRBJ1-1; possible D gene TRBD1, 6 bases. CDR3 length: 11 residues. Germline values: CDR1 SGHTA, CDR2 FQGNSA. V was pared by 11 bases and J by 5 bases, with 12 bases between. DNA for the CDR3: TGTGCCTGGAGTGGGACAACTGAAGCTTTCTTT. Encoded protein: CAWSGTTEAFF. Filled out from reference TRBV7-2 and TRBJ1-1, the complete variable domain reads GAGVSQSPSNKVTEKGKDVELRCDPISGHTALYWYRQSLGQGLEFLIYFQGNSAPDKSGLPSDRFSAERTGGSVSTLTIQRTQQEDSAVYLCAWSGTTEAFFGQGTRLTVV.